Listed here is a single T cell receptor beta chain. The data were obtained in a study of blood T cell repertoires in COVID-19. Methods used by the authors: Reference gene primer amplification in the assay estimated nucleated cell counts. TCRdb's copy holds only in-frame clones and misses some; the assay was immunoSEQ multiplex PCR. V, J and clone size are those of that table, while D and trimming were read from the DNA. The top ten hold roughly 1.5% of the sample, which has roughly 200,000 clones, about 91% seen once. The CDR3 loop spans 15 amino acids. CDR1 is MNHEY and CDR2 is SMNVEV in the germline V gene (reference sequence). Trimming cost V 5 bases and J 2 bases; bases outside gene matches: 4.

The sample was peripheral blood. The chain carries TRBV27 and TRBJ1-2; 11 bases are a match to TRBD1. The sequence was obtained from a man aged 18 to 30 with active or convalescent COVID-19. Here the CDR3 reads CASSGTGGVNYGYTF. For the CDR3, the DNA is TGTGCCAGCAGTGGGACAGGGGGAGTCAACTATGGCTACACCTTC.